Presented here are 11 T cell receptor beta chains from one specimen sequenced in a study of shared clonotypes between healthy human individuals. The repertoire was sequenced with immunoSEQ multiplex PCR; TCRdb's copy has only in-frame clones and lacks some. The sample has under 2,000,000 clones, around 96% seen once. Naive CD8 cells lacked CD45RO and underwent positive selection for CCR7, leaving out terminally differentiated effector memory CD45RA+ cells. Specimen: naive CD8+ T cells sorted from blood. These receptors all stem from a man between 18 and 35 years old in good health.

V usage is TRBV28 and J usage is TRBJ2-7; TRBD1 agrees at 7 bases. The germline V gene has CDR1 MDHEN and CDR2 SYDVKM. The CDR3 runs 11 residues. V shed 5 bases and J 11 bases; nucleotides not matched to a gene: 6. The CDR3 loop is CASSPGTAEYF. Here the CDR3 DNA reads TGTGCCAGCAGTCCGGGGACAGCCGAGTACTTC.

This clone was counted a single time. The chain carries TRBV5-6 and TRBJ2-7; D is uncertain. The V and J ends lost 2 bases and 2 bases respectively, with 8 bases between them. The CDR3 is 13 amino acids. Germline CDR1 reads SGHDT; CDR2 reads YYEEEE. The CDR3 DNA reads TGTGCCAGCAGCTTAGAGATCACCTACGAGCAGTACTTC. This sequence encodes CASSLEITYEQYF.

Regarding this clone: The same CDR3 arises from other DNA sequences in this sample as well. The V gene is TRBV4-1, the J gene TRBJ2-7; no reliable D call. Trimming pared 0 bases from V and 0 bases from J, leaving 6 bases between. This CDR3 has 14 amino acids. Germline loops: CDR1 MGHRA, CDR2 YSYEKL. As DNA, the CDR3 is TGCGCCAGCAGCCAAGAGGACGGCTCCTACGAGCAGTACTTC. This gives the protein CASSQEDGSYEQYF.

This chain links TRBV9 with TRBJ1-2; D remains ambiguous. The germline V gene has CDR1 SGDLS and CDR2 YYNGEE. Trimming left V 4 bases short and J 4 bases short, with 23 bases between. The length of the CDR3 is 17 residues. For the CDR3, the DNA is TGTGCCAGCAGCTTTCTTTCCAGTGTTCGGGGTGTCTATGGCTACACCTTC. The encoded protein is CASSFLSSVRGVYGYTF.

The rearrangement joins TRBV27 to TRBJ2-4, with 11 bases lining up with TRBD1. The CDR3 is 14 amino acids. V lost 2 bases to trimming and J lost 6 bases; unmatched junction nucleotides: 0. Germline V gene sequence: CDR1 MNHEY, CDR2 SMNVEV (reference sequence). CDR3 sequence reads: CASSLGTGGNIQYF. CDR3 nucleotides: TGTGCCAGCAGTTTAGGGACAGGGGGAAACATTCAGTACTTC.

This chain uses TRBV6-5 with TRBJ2-1, with D maybe TRBD2 (5 bases). Germline CDR1 is MNHEY and CDR2 is SVGAGI. The CDR3 is made up of 15 amino acids. Trimming stripped 0 bases from V and 6 bases from J, with 12 bases between. The CDR3 region is CASSYSDGSGNEQFF. The CDR3 region has the DNA TGTGCCAGCAGTTACTCGGATGGGAGCGGCAATGAGCAGTTCTTC.

The genes are TRBV10-2 and TRBJ1-1; D possibly corresponds to TRBD1 (5 bases). The CDR3 has 12 residues. CDR1 is WSHSY and CDR2 is SAAADI in the germline V gene. V shed 10 bases and J shed 2 bases, with 11 bases lying between them. The chain's CDR3 is CATQDGNTEAFF. The CDR3 nucleotides are TGCGCCACACAGGACGGAAACACTGAAGCTTTCTTT.

The rearrangement uses TRBV27 and TRBJ1-2; TRBD1 matches 7 bases. CDR1 and CDR2 (germline): MNHEY, SMNVEV (reference sequence). The CDR3 has 15 amino acids. The V gene end was trimmed by 5 bases and the J gene end by 3 bases; junction bases not matched to a gene: 9. CDR3 sequence: CASSPTGQSYYGYTF. The CDR3 DNA reads TGTGCCAGCAGTCCGACGGGACAGTCCTACTATGGCTACACCTTC.

This chain uses TRBV6-5 with TRBJ2-7; D gene uncertain. Trimming removed 0 bases at V and 2 bases at J, with 11 bases between. In germline, CDR1 is MNHEY, CDR2 SVGAGI. CDR3 length: 15 residues. CDR3 nucleotides: TGTGCCAGCAGTTACTCAGCGTCACCCCCCTACGAGCAGTACTTC. This sequence encodes CASSYSASPPYEQYF.

This clone was found once. The V gene is TRBV9, the J gene TRBJ2-2, with 7 bases fitting TRBD1. The trim removed 0 bases at V and 6 bases at J, leaving 2 bases unmatched. This CDR3 is built from 14 residues. Germline lookup yields CDR1 SGDLS and CDR2 YYNGEE. CDR3 sequence (DNA): TGTGCCAGCAGCGTAGAAGGGGGCGCCGGGGAGCTGTTTTTT. Residues: CASSVEGGAGELFF.

CDR3 bases: TGTGCCAGCAGTGACTTTCGACAGCTTTACGAGCAGTACTTC. As protein: CASSDFRQLYEQYF. The V and J genes are TRBV6-1 and TRBJ2-7, with a possible D match to TRBD1 (5 bases). The CDR3 extends over 14 amino acids. Trimming cost V 3 bases and J 4 bases, with 13 bases left between them. In germline, CDR1 is MNHNS, CDR2 SASEGT.